This entry lists 29 T cell receptor beta chains sequenced from one sample in a study of blood T cell repertoires in COVID-19. Data came from immunoSEQ multiplex PCR; TCRdb stores just in-frame clones and leaves some out. The sample shows 120,000 or so clones, roughly 69% of them seen only once. Specimen: peripheral blood. The receptors here all came from a woman in her seventies with acute or convalescent COVID-19.

This clone was detected a few times. The chain has TRBV10-3 and TRBJ1-2; 9 nucleotides match TRBD1. Trimming at V came to 1 base and at J to 8 bases, leaving 8 bases not matched to a gene. CDR1 and CDR2 from the germline V gene are ENHRY and SYGVKD. The CDR3 totals 15 residues. The CDR3 sequence: CAISELVWTGDGYTF. Here the CDR3 DNA reads TGTGCCATCAGTGAGTTGGTCTGGACAGGGGACGGCTACACCTTC.

The V and J genes are TRBV4-3 and TRBJ2-3; 7 nucleotides align to TRBD2. The CDR3 runs 18 residues. The V and J ends lost 2 bases and 2 bases, in that order; junction bases with no gene match: 13. Germline lookup yields CDR1 LGHNA and CDR2 YSLEER. CDR3 nucleotides: TGCGCCAGCAGCCAATCCGCCCCGCCTGGGGGGGTCACAGATACGCAGTATTTT. Translated, it gives CASSQSAPPGGVTDTQYF.

The chain is built from TRBV5-1 and TRBJ2-2, with 12 nucleotides matching TRBD2. The CDR3 has 18 residues. J was trimmed by 7 bases and V by 2 bases; bases with no gene match: 12. The germline gives CDR1 SGHRS, CDR2 YFSETQ. CDR3 amino acids: CASSLDTSGRTTGGELFF. The CDR3 DNA reads as TGCGCCAGCAGCTTAGATACTAGCGGGAGGACCACGGGCGGGGAGCTGTTTTTT.

The V gene is TRBV4-3, the J gene TRBJ1-2; D remains ambiguous. Germline V lookup: CDR1 LGHNA, CDR2 YSLEER. Trimming stripped 0 bases from V and 8 bases from J, with 10 bases between. CDR3 length: 13 amino acids. The CDR3 here is CASSQEARSGYTF. The CDR3 bases are TGCGCCAGCAGCCAAGAGGCCAGGTCAGGCTACACCTTC.

This rearrangement joins TRBV2 to TRBJ1-5, with D possibly being TRBD1 (5 bases). V lost 2 bases and J 2 bases, leaving 10 bases between the germline ends. Germline CDR1 and CDR2: SNHLY and FYNNEI. This CDR3 region has 15 residues. In DNA form, the CDR3 reads TGTGCCAGCAGTGAATTGGTAGGGGGCAATCAGCCCCAGCATTTT. It encodes CASSELVGGNQPQHF.

This chain connects TRBV2 to TRBJ2-5; D may be TRBD1 (5 bases). Germline-derived CDR1 and CDR2 are SNHLY and FYNNEI. This CDR3 contains 15 residues. Deletions cut 0 bases from V and 3 bases from J, with 11 bases between. The CDR3: CASSEAQVRKETQYF. Written as DNA, the CDR3 is TGTGCCAGCAGTGAAGCACAGGTCAGGAAAGAGACCCAGTACTTC.

V usage is TRBV27 and J usage is TRBJ1-5; 7 positions agree with TRBD1. The germline V gene encodes CDR1 MNHEY and CDR2 SMNVEV (reference sequence). V trimming: 5 bases; J trimming: 6 bases; junction bases outside the gene matches: 7. The CDR3 sequence is 14 residues long. CDR3 coding DNA: TGTGCCAGCAGTCCAGGACAGGAACGTCAGCCCCAGCATTTT. It specifies CASSPGQERQPQHF.

The chain recombines TRBV25-1 with TRBJ2-2, with TRBD2 matching over 15 bases. Germline CDR1 is MGHDK and CDR2 is SYGVNS. CDR3 length: 18 amino acids. With 6 bases clipped from V and 5 bases from J, the junction kept 10 bases outside the gene matches. The CDR3 coding sequence is TGTGCCAGCAGCACCGGGACTAGCGGGGGGCGGGGTACCGGGGAGCTGTTTTTT. It specifies CASSTGTSGGRGTGELFF.

This chain links TRBV6-5 with TRBJ2-3; D is unresolved. Germline V CDR1 and CDR2: MNHEY, SVGAGI. The CDR3 contains 14 residues. Trimming stripped 4 bases from V and 1 base from J, with 9 bases between. CDR3 residues: CASSFQTGTDTQYF. CDR3 coding DNA: TGTGCCAGCAGTTTTCAGACTGGCACAGATACGCAGTATTTT.

CDR3 nucleotide sequence: TGTGCCAGCAGTCCCCTCCGGGCCGGGGAGCTGTTTTTT. It is translated as CASSPLRAGELFF. The V call is TRBV2, the J call TRBJ2-2; D unresolved. Germline V gene lookup returns CDR1 SNHLY and CDR2 FYNNEI. The CDR3 has 13 amino acids. V was cut by 5 bases and J by 6 bases, with 10 bases left in between. Variable domain in full (rest from reference TRBV2 and TRBJ2-2): EPEVTQTPSHQVTQMGQEVILRCVPISNHLYFYWYRQILGQKVEFLVSFYNNEISEKSEIFDDQFSVERPDGSNFTLKIRSTKLEDSAMYFCASSPLRAGELFFGEGSRLTVL.

This clone has a single count. The chain uses TRBV4-1 and TRBJ2-7; TRBD1 might be the D (5 bases). In germline, CDR1 is MGHRA, CDR2 YSYEKL. This CDR3 is 14 amino acids long. V was cut by 4 bases and J by 0 bases, with 10 bases left in between. CDR3 amino acids: CASSPTESSYEQYF. The DNA for the CDR3 is TGCGCCAGCAGCCCGACAGAGAGCTCCTACGAGCAGTACTTC.

The genes are TRBV5-4 and TRBJ2-1; TRBD2 agrees at 10 bases. The germline V gene encodes CDR1 SGHNT and CDR2 YYREEE (reference sequence). CDR3 size: 16 residues. The V and J ends lost 5 bases and 6 bases, in that order; junction bases with no gene match: 11. The CDR3 DNA sequence: TGTGCCAGCAGAGCTACCTATAGCGGGGGGCGCAATGAGCAGTTCTTC. Translating gives CASRATYSGGRNEQFF.

The chain combines TRBV18 with TRBJ1-4; possible D gene TRBD1, 5 bases. The germline CDR1 and CDR2 sequences are KGHSH and LQKENI. This CDR3 spans 14 amino acids. The V end was cut by 4 bases, the J end by 8 bases, with 14 bases between. The DNA for the CDR3 is TGTGCCAGCTCACTGGGGCAGGGTAAAGAAAAACTGTTTTTT. This encodes CASSLGQGKEKLFF.

In regard to this clone: One end of the junction varies from germline; a read error may be responsible. The genes are TRBV5-1 and TRBJ2-1, with 8 bases aligning to TRBD1. The V gene's germline CDR1 is SGHRS and CDR2 YFSETQ. The CDR3 is 14 amino acids. The CDR3 region has the DNA TGCACCAGCAGCTTACGACCCCAGGGGGCTGAGCAGTTCTTC. Translating it yields CTSSLRPQGAEQFF.

This clone appeared once. The chain uses TRBV6-6 and TRBJ2-3; a weak D match, TRBD1 (5 bases). Germline V gene sequence: CDR1 MNHNY, CDR2 SVGAGI (reference sequence). CDR3 size: 13 residues. V was clipped by 6 bases and J by 2 bases, with 9 bases between them. The CDR3 bases are TGTGCCAGCAGGGCAGGGCACACAGATACGCAGTATTTT. Translating it yields CASRAGHTDTQYF.

The chain joins TRBV27 to TRBJ1-4; D remains unclear. CDR1 MNHEY and CDR2 SMNVEV come from the germline V gene (reference sequence). There are 14 residues in the CDR3. V was clipped by 3 bases and J by 8 bases, with 13 bases between them. CDR3: CASSLVPGWEKLFF. The CDR3, as DNA: TGTGCCAGCAGTTTGGTTCCCGGGTGGGAAAAACTGTTTTTT.

The rearrangement uses TRBV28 and TRBJ1-1; tentatively, D is TRBD1 (6 bases). CDR3 length equals 15 residues. Per the germline V gene, CDR1 is MDHEN and CDR2 is SYDVKM. V lost 4 bases to trimming and J lost 5 bases, with 17 bases between them. CDR3 sequence (DNA): TGTGCCAGCAGTTACCCCGGGGGGGCAGGAACTGAAGCTTTCTTT. Translation gives CASSYPGGAGTEAFF. Using reference TRBV28 and TRBJ1-1 for the parts outside the CDR3, the full variable domain is DVKVTQSSRYLVKRTGEKVFLECVQDMDHENMFWYRQDPGLGLRLIYFSYDVKMKEKGDIPEGYSVSREKKERFSLILESASTNQTSMYLCASSYPGGAGTEAFFGQGTRLTVV.

This clone was seen more than once but under ten times. CDR3 amino acids: CASSPLTGMDTEAFF. CDR3 coding DNA: TGTGCCAGTAGTCCCCTGACAGGGATGGACACTGAAGCTTTCTTT. The rearrangement joins TRBV19 to TRBJ1-1; 7 bases agree with TRBD1. This CDR3 has 15 residues. The V gene's germline CDR1 is LNHDA and CDR2 SQIVND (reference sequence). The ends lost 5 bases at V and 3 bases at J; junction bases unmatched: 9. The variable domain in full, completed from reference TRBV19 and TRBJ1-1, reads DGGITQSPKYLFRKEGQNVTLSCEQNLNHDAMYWYRQDPGQGLRLIYYSQIVNDFQKGDIAEGYSVSREKKESFPLTVTSAQKNPTAFYLCASSPLTGMDTEAFFGQGTRLTVV.

The chain uses TRBV6-5 and TRBJ1-1, with TRBD1 as a possible D gene (6 bases). The V end lost 0 bases, the J end lost 4 bases, and 6 bases lay between the germline ends. Germline V gene sequence: CDR1 MNHEY, CDR2 SVGAGI. This CDR3 is 13 amino acids long. The CDR3 region has the DNA TGTGCCAGCAGTTACTCGGGGGCCACTGAAGCTTTCTTT. It encodes CASSYSGATEAFF.

The rearrangement uses TRBV6-5 and TRBJ1-5, with D perhaps TRBD1 (5 bases). V was shortened by 11 bases and J by 0 bases, with 17 bases between the two germline ends. CDR1 MNHEY and CDR2 SVGAGI come from the germline V gene. This CDR3 region has 15 residues. The CDR3 sequence: CAATPRANSNQPQHF. The CDR3 DNA follows: TGTGCCGCAACTCCCAGGGCTAATAGCAATCAGCCCCAGCATTTT.

The chain is built from TRBV5-4 and TRBJ2-5, with TRBD1 matching 9 bases. The CDR3 is 13 amino acids. Losses at the gene ends were 4 bases for V and 4 bases for J; bases not matched to a gene: 2. Germline CDR1 SGHNT, CDR2 YYREEE (reference sequence). The CDR3 nucleotides read TGTGCCAGCAGCCAGGACAGGGGAGAGACCCAGTACTTC. Amino acids: CASSQDRGETQYF. Full variable domain (missing parts from reference TRBV5-4 and TRBJ2-5): ETGVTQSPTHLIKTRGQQVTLRCSSQSGHNTVSWYQQALGQGPQFIFQYYREEENGRGNFPPRFSGLQFPNYSSELNVNALELDDSALYLCASSQDRGETQYFGPGTRLLVL.

The chain carries TRBV9 and TRBJ2-1; 8 bases fit TRBD2. The J segment lost 3 bases and the V segment lost 0 bases, leaving 2 bases of the junction unmatched. Germline loops: CDR1 SGDLS, CDR2 YYNGEE. This CDR3 is 15 amino acids long. The CDR3 DNA sequence: TGTGCCAGCAGCGTAGATAGCGGGAACTACAATGAGCAGTTCTTC. Translated: CASSVDSGNYNEQFF.

To note about this clone: At one of its ends the junction is not consistent with the germline gene, which may arise from a read error. The genes are TRBV12-3 or TRBV12-4 and TRBJ1-3; 8 positions agree with TRBD1. This CDR3 has 13 amino acids. The CDR3 bases are TGTGCCAGCAGCCCCGGACAGGGCGGACGGTGGTTCTTT. Translating gives CASSPGQGGRWFF.

The CDR3 here is CASSVTSGRYYEQYF. The CDR3 DNA reads as TGTGCCAGCAGCGTAACTAGCGGGAGGTACTACGAGCAGTACTTC. The chain links TRBV28 to TRBJ2-7, with 12 bases fitting TRBD2. Germline-derived CDR1 and CDR2 are MDHEN and SYDVKM. The V segment lost 6 bases and the J segment 3 bases; nucleotides outside the gene matches: 6. This CDR3 has 15 residues.

The chain recombines TRBV3-1 (or the pseudogene TRBV3-2) with TRBJ1-2; TRBD1 aligns across 7 bases. This CDR3 region has 14 residues. The junction had 7 bases not matched to a gene; V was cut back by 4 bases and J by 5 bases. Per the germline V gene, CDR1 is LGHDT and CDR2 is YNNKEL (reference sequence). CDR3: CASSPQGQPYGYTF. The CDR3 DNA is TGTGCCAGCAGCCCCCAGGGACAGCCTTATGGCTACACCTTC.

The chain carries TRBV18 and TRBJ1-2, with 7 bases fitting TRBD1. This CDR3 is built from 14 residues. Germline CDR1 is KGHSH and CDR2 is LQKENI. With 6 bases clipped from V and 0 bases from J, the junction kept 4 bases outside the gene matches. The CDR3 protein is CASSYGTANYGYTF. Written as DNA, the CDR3 is TGTGCCAGCTCTTACGGGACAGCTAACTATGGCTACACCTTC. Combining the CDR3 with reference TRBV18 and TRBJ1-2 gives the whole variable domain NAGVMQNPRHLVRRRGQEARLRCSPMKGHSHVYWYRQLPEEGLKFMVYLQKENIIDESGMPKERFSAEFPKEGPSILRIQQVVRGDSAAYFCASSYGTANYGYTFGSGTRLTVV.

In the case of this clone: Sequence at one end of the junction differs from germline and may be a read error. V is TRBV7-7 and J is TRBJ2-5; 16 bases match TRBD2. The length of the CDR3 is 16 residues. In germline, CDR1 is SSHAT, CDR2 FNYEAQ (reference sequence). The CDR3 DNA follows: TGTGCTAGCAGCCCGGGACTAGCGGGAGGGCAAGAGACCCAGTACTTC. This gives the protein CASSPGLAGGQETQYF.

This chain uses TRBV20-1 with TRBJ2-3; 9 bases align to TRBD2. The CDR3 covers 15 residues. With V trimmed by 3 bases and J by 5 bases, 9 bases remained unmatched. Germline V gene sequence: CDR1 DFQATT, CDR2 SNEGSKA (reference sequence). The CDR3 sequence: CSASVAGGLGDTQYF. CDR3 DNA: TGCAGTGCTAGTGTGGCGGGAGGGCTGGGAGATACGCAGTATTTT.

The CDR3 is CASSLVGRNQETQYF. In DNA, the CDR3 is TGTGCCAGCAGCTTAGTTGGCAGGAACCAAGAGACCCAGTACTTC. V and J are TRBV7-9 and TRBJ2-5; D gene uncertain. Per the germline V gene, CDR1 is SEHNR and CDR2 is FQNEAQ (reference sequence). This CDR3 region has 15 residues. Trimming cost V 1 base and J 0 bases, with 9 bases left between them.